Here is one T cell receptor beta chain with its context. The entry originates in a study of blood T cell repertoires in COVID-19. Across the whole study: Specimens from acute and convalescent COVID-19 originated in the United States, Italy and Spain.

In the source study's methods: Using reference gene primer amplification, nucleated cell counts were estimated. Measured with immunoSEQ multiplex PCR; TCRdb has only the in-frame clones, and not every one. That table gives V, J and clone size, and the DNA gave D and trimming. The table has 140,000 or so clones, 88% seen once. With V trimmed by 2 bases and J by 11 bases, 10 bases remained unmatched. Germline-derived CDR1 and CDR2 are SGDLS and YYNGEE. There are 14 residues in the CDR3. Sample: peripheral blood. The chain carries TRBV9 and TRBJ2-4; 7 nucleotides agree with TRBD1. This receptor was identified in a man between 65 and 85 years old with acute or convalescent COVID-19. The CDR3: CASSVSGTATVQYF. The CDR3 coding sequence is TGTGCCAGCAGCGTTTCCGGGACAGCTACCGTTCAGTACTTC.